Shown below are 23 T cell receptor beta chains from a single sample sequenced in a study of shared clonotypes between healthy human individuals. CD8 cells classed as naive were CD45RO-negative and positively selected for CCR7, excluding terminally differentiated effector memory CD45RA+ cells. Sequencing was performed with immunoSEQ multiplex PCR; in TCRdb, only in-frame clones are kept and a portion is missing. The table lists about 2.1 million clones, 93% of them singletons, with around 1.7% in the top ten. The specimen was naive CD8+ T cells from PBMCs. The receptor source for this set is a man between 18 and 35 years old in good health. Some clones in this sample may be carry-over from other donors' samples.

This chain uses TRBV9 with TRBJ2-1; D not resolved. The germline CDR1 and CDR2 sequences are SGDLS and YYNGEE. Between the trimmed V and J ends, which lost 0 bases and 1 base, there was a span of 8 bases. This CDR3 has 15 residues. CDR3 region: CASSVEPGSYNEQFF. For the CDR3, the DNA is TGTGCCAGCAGCGTAGAGCCAGGTTCCTACAATGAGCAGTTCTTC.

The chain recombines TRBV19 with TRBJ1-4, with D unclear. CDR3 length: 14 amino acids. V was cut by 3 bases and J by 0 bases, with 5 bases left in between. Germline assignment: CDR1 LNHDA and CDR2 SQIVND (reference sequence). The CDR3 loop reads CASSIPATNEKLFF. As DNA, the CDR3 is TGTGCCAGTAGTATCCCCGCAACTAATGAAAAACTGTTTTTT.

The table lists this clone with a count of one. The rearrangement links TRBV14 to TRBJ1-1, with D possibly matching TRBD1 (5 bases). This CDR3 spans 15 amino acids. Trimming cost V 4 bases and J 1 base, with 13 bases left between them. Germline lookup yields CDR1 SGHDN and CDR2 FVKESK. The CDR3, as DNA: TGTGCCAGCAGCCCCGTGGGGGGAGGGAACACTGAAGCTTTCTTT. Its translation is CASSPVGGGNTEAFF.

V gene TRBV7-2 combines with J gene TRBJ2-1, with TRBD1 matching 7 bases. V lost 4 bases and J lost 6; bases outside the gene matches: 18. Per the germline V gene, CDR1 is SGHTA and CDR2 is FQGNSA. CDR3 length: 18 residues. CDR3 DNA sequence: TGTGCCAGCAGCTGGGACAGAGGACCTGCACTCGGGTCCAATGAGCAGTTCTTC. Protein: CASSWDRGPALGSNEQFF.

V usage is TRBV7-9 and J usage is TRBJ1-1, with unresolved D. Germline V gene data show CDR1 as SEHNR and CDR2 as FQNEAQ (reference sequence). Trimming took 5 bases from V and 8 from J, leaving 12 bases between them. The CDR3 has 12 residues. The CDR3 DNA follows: TGTGCCAGCAGCGTCGCGGCGGGAGAAGCTTTCTTT. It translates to CASSVAAGEAFF.

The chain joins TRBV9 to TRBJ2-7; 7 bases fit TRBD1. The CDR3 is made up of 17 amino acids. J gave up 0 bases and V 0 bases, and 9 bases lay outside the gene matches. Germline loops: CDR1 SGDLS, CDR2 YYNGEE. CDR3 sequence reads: CASSVGVTGAISYEQYF. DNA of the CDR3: TGTGCCAGCAGCGTAGGAGTAACAGGGGCCATCTCCTACGAGCAGTACTTC.

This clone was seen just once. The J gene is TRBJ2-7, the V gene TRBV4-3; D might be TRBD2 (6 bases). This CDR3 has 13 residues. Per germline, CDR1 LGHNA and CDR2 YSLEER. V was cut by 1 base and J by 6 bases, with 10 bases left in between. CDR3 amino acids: CASSQVPGSEQYF. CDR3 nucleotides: TGCGCCAGCAGCCAAGTCCCCGGGAGCGAGCAGTACTTC.

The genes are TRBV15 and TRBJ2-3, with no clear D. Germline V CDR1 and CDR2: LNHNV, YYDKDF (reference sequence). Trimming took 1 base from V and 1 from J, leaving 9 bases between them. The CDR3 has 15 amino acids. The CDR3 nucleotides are TGTGCCACCAGCAGAGCCGAAGGAGGCACAGATACGCAGTATTTT. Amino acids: CATSRAEGGTDTQYF. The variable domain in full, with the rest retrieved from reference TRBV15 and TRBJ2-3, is DAMVIQNPRYQVTQFGKPVTLSCSQTLNHNVMYWYQQKSSQAPKLLFHYYDKDFNNEADTPDNFQSRRPNTSFCFLDIRSPGLGDTAMYLCATSRAEGGTDTQYFGPGTRLTVL.

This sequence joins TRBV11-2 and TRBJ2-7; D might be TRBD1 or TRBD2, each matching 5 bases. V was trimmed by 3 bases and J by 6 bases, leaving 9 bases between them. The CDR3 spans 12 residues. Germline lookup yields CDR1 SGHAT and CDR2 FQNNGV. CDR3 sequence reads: CASSFGAGEQYF. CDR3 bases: TGTGCCAGCAGCTTTGGGGCGGGCGAGCAGTACTTC.

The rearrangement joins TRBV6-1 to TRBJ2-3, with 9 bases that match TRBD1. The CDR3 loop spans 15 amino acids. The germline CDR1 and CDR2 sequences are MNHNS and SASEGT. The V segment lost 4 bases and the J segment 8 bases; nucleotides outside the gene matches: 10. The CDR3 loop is CASSGRDRAEGTQYF. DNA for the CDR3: TGTGCCAGCAGTGGCCGGGACAGGGCAGAGGGTACGCAGTATTTT.

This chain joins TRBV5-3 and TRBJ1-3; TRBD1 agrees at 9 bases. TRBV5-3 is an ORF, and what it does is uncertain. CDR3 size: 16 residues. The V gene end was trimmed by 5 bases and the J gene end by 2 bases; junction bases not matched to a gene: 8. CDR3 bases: TGTGCCAGAAGGTTACAGGGGGCATTCACTGGAAACACCATATATTTT. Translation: CARRLQGAFTGNTIYF.

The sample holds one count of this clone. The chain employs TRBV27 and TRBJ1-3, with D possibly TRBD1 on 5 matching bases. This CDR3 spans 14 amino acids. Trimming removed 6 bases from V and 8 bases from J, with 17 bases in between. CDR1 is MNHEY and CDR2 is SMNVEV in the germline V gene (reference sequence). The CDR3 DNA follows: TGTGCCAGCAGGGGGGTCTATCCCGGGGACACCATATATTTT. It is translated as CASRGVYPGDTIYF.

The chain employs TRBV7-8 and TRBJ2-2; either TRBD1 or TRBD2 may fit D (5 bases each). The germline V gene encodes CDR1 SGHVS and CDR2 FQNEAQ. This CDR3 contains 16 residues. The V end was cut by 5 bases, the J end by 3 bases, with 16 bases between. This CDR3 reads CASSPRRVGDTGELFF. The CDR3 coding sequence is TGTGCCAGCAGCCCCAGACGGGTGGGGGACACCGGGGAGCTGTTTTTT.

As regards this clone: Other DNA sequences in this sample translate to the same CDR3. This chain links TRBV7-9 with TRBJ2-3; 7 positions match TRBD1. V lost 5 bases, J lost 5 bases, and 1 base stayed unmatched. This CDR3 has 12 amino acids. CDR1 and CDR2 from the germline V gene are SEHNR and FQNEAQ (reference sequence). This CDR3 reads CASSPGGDTQYF. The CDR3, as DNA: TGTGCCAGCAGCCCAGGGGGAGATACGCAGTATTTT.

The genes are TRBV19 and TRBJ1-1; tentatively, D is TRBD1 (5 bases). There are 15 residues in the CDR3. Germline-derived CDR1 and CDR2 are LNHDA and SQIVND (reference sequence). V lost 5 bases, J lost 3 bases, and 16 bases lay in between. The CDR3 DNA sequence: TGTGCCAGTAGTCCCCGACGGGGCGAATACACTGAAGCTTTCTTT. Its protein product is CASSPRRGEYTEAFF.

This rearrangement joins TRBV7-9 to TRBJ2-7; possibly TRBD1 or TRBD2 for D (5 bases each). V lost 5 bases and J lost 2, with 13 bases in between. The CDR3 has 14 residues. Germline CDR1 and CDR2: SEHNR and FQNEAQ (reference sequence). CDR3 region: CASSARDQTYEQYF. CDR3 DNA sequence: TGTGCCAGCAGCGCCAGGGACCAGACCTACGAGCAGTACTTC. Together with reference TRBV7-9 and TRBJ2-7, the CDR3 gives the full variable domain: DTGVSQNPRHKITKRGQNVTFRCDPISEHNRLYWYRQTLGQGPEFLTYFQNEAQLEKSRLLSDRFSAERPKGSFSTLEIQRTEQGDSAMYLCASSARDQTYEQYFGPGTRLTVT.

The CDR3, as DNA: TGTGCCAGCAGTTTAGTAGAGGGGTCCCCCTACGAGCAGTACTTC. Its protein product is CASSLVEGSPYEQYF. V usage is TRBV27 and J usage is TRBJ2-7, with D perhaps being TRBD1 or TRBD2 (5 bases each). CDR3 length: 15 residues. Trimming left V 2 bases short and J 2 bases short, with 13 bases between. Germline CDR1 and CDR2: MNHEY and SMNVEV (reference sequence).

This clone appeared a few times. The CDR3 here is CASSIGRASYEQYF. The DNA for the CDR3 is TGTGCCAGCTCCATCGGCAGGGCCTCCTACGAGCAGTACTTC. The rearrangement joins TRBV27 to TRBJ2-7, with D possibly being TRBD1 (5 bases). Germline assignment: CDR1 MNHEY and CDR2 SMNVEV (reference sequence). V lost 8 bases and J 0 bases, leaving 14 bases between the germline ends. This CDR3 region has 14 residues.

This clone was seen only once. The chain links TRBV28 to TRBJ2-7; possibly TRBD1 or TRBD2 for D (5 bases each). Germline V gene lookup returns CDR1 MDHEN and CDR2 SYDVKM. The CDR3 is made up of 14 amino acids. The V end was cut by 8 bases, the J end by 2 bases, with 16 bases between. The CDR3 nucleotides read TGTGCCAGCTCGGGGCGACAGTCTGCCTACGAGCAGTACTTC. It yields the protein CASSGRQSAYEQYF. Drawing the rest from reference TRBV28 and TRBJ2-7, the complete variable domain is DVKVTQSSRYLVKRTGEKVFLECVQDMDHENMFWYRQDPGLGLRLIYFSYDVKMKEKGDIPEGYSVSREKKERFSLILESASTNQTSMYLCASSGRQSAYEQYFGPGTRLTVT.

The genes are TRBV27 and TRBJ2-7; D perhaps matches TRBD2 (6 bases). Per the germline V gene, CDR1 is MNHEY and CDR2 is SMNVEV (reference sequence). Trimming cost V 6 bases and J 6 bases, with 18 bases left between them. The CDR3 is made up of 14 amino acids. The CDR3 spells CASRASGLPTEQYF. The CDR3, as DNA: TGTGCCAGCAGGGCCTCGGGACTCCCCACCGAGCAGTACTTC.

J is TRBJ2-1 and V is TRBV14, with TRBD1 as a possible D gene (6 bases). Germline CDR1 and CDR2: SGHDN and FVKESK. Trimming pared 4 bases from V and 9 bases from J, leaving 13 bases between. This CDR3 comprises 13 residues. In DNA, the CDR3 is TGTGCCAGCAGCCCAGCCCAGGGGTTTGAGCAGTTCTTC. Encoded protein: CASSPAQGFEQFF.

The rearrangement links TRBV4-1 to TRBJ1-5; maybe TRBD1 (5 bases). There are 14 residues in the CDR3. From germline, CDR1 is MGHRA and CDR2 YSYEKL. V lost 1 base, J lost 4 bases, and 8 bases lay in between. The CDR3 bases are TGCGCCAGCAGCCAAGGGGACGATAATCAGCCCCAGCATTTT. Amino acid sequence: CASSQGDDNQPQHF.

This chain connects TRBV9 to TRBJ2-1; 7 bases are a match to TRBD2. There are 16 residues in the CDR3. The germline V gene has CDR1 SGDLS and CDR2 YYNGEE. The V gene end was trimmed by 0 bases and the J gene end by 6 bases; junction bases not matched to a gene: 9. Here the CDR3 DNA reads TGTGCCAGCAGCGTAGCGGGACTAACGGCCGGCAATGAGCAGTTCTTC. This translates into CASSVAGLTAGNEQFF.